This entry features one T cell receptor (beta chain) sequence. The antigen remains unidentified. The data derive from a study of T cell repertoires in cytomegalovirus infection. For the study at large: As its CMV epitopes, the study selected recently identified HLA-C-restricted and well-studied HLA-B-restricted targets. A matching HLA type, together with CMV infection, was signaled by public TCR beta signatures.

Germline-derived CDR1 and CDR2 are LNHNV and YYDKDF (reference sequence). Between the trimmed V and J ends, which lost 3 bases and 3 bases, there was a span of 9 bases. The CDR3 has 13 residues. TCRdb re-derived calls from the reads in MiXCR, one entry per CDR3 protein. This table has nearly 700,000 distinct CDR3 sequences, roughly 30% appearing once. Specimen: cultured PBMCs, collected from culture after CMV antigen stimulation. The chain recombines TRBV15 with TRBJ2-7; D ambiguous. The clonotype comes from a human donor in good health (CMV status not recorded). Some clones in this sample may be carry-over from other donors' samples. The CDR3 is CATSSQVDYEQYF. The CDR3 region has the DNA TGTGCCACCAGCAGCCAGGTGGACTACGAGCAGTACTTC.